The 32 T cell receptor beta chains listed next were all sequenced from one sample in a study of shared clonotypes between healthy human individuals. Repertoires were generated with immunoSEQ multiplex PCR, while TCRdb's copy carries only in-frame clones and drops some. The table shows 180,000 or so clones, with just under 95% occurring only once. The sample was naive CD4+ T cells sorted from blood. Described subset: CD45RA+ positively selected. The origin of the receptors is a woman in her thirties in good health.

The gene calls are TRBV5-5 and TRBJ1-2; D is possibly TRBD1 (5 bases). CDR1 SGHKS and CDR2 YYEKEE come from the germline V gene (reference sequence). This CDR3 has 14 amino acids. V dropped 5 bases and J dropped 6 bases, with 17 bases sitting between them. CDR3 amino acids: CASSSGTSWDGYTF. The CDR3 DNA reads TGTGCCAGCAGTTCCGGGACGTCGTGGGATGGCTACACCTTC. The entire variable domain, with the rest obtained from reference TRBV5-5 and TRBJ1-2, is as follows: DAGVTQSPTHLIKTRGQQVTLRCSPISGHKSVSWYQQVLGQGPQFIFQYYEKEERGRGNFPDRFSARQFPNYSSELNVNALLLGDSALYLCASSSGTSWDGYTFGSGTRLTVV.

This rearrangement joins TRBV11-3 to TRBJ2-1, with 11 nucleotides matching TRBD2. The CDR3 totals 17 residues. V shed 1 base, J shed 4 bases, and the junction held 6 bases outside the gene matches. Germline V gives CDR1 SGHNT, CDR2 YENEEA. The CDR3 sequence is CASSLGRTSGLYNEQFF. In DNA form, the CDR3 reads TGTGCCAGCAGCTTAGGTAGGACTAGCGGGTTATACAATGAGCAGTTCTTC.

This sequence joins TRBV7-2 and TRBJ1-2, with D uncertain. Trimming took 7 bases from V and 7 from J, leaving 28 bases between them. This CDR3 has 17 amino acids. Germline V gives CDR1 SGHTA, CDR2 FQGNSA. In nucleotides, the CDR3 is TGTGCCAGCAATCCGTTTTTTCGTGCTCAGGCGCCCGGTGGCTACACCTTC. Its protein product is CASNPFFRAQAPGGYTF. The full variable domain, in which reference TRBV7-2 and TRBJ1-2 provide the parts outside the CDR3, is GAGVSQSPSNKVTEKGKDVELRCDPISGHTALYWYRQSLGQGLEFLIYFQGNSAPDKSGLPSDRFSAERTGGSVSTLTIQRTQQEDSAVYLCASNPFFRAQAPGGYTFGSGTRLTVV.

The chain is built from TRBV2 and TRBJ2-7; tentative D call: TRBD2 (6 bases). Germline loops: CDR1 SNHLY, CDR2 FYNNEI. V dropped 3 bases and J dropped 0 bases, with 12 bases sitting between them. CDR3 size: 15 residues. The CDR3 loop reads CASSDTVAVSYEQYF. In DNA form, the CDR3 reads TGTGCCAGCAGTGATACGGTAGCGGTCTCCTACGAGCAGTACTTC.

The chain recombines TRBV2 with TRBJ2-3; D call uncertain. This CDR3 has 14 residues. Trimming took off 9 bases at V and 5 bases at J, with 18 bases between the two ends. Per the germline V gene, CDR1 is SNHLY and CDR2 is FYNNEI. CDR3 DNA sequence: TGTGCCAGTGCCCCAACGACAACTCGAGATACGCAGTATTTT. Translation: CASAPTTTRDTQYF.

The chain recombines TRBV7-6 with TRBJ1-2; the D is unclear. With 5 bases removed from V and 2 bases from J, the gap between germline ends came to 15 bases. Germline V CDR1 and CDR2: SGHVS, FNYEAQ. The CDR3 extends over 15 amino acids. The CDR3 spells CASSPQGPGNYGYTF. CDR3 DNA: TGTGCCAGCAGCCCCCAAGGGCCCGGGAACTATGGCTACACCTTC.

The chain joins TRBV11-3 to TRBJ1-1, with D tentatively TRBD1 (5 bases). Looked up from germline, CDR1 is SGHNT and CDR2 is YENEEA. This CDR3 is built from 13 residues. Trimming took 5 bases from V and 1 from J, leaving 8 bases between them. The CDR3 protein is CASSPDTNTEAFF. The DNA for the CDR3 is TGTGCCAGCAGCCCGGACACGAACACTGAAGCTTTCTTT.

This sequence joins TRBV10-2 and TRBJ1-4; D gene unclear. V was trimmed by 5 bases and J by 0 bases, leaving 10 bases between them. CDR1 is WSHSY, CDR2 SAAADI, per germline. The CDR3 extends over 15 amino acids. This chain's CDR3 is CASSRQRATNEKLFF. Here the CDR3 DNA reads TGCGCCAGCAGTCGGCAGAGGGCAACTAATGAAAAACTGTTTTTT.

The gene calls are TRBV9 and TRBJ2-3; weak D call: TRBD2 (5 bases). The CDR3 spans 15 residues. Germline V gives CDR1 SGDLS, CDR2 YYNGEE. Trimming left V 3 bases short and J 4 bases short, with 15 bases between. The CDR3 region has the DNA TGTGCCAGCAGCGATTACACTAGTCATGCAGATACGCAGTATTTT. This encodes CASSDYTSHADTQYF.

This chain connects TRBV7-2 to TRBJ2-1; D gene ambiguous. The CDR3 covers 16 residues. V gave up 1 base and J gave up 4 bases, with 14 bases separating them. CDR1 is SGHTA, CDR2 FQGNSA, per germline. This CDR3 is CASSLEAAQGYNEQFF. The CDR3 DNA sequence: TGTGCCAGCAGCTTAGAGGCTGCCCAAGGGTACAATGAGCAGTTCTTC.

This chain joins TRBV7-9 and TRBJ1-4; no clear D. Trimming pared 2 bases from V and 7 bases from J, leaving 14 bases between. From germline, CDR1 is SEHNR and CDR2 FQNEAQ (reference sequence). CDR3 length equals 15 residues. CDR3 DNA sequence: TGTGCCAGCAGCTTAAACCAGTTAAGTTCTGAAAAACTGTTTTTT. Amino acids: CASSLNQLSSEKLFF. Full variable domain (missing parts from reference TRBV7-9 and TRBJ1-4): DTGVSQNPRHKITKRGQNVTFRCDPISEHNRLYWYRQTLGQGPEFLTYFQNEAQLEKSRLLSDRFSAERPKGSFSTLEIQRTEQGDSAMYLCASSLNQLSSEKLFFGSGTQLSVL.

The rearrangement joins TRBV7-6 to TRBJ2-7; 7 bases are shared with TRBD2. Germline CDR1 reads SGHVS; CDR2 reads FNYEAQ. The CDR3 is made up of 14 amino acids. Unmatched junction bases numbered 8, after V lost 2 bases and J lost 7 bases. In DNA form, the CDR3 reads TGTGCCAGCAGCTTACCCAGCGGGACTGGGGAGCAGTACTTC. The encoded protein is CASSLPSGTGEQYF.

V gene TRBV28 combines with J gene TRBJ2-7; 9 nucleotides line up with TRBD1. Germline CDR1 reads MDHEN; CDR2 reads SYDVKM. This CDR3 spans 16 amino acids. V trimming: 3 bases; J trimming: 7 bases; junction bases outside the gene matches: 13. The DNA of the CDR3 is TGTGCCAGCAGTTTCTGGAGCCGGGACAGGGCGTATGAGCAGTACTTC. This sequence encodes CASSFWSRDRAYEQYF.

CDR3 coding DNA: TGTGCCAGCAGTCTCCCACTAGCGGGAGTTGCTGGGGAGCTGTTTTTT. Translation: CASSLPLAGVAGELFF. This chain connects TRBV28 to TRBJ2-2, with 11 bases lining up with TRBD2. Per the germline V gene, CDR1 is MDHEN and CDR2 is SYDVKM. The CDR3 runs to 16 residues. V lost 5 bases to trimming and J lost 8 bases; unmatched junction nucleotides: 10.

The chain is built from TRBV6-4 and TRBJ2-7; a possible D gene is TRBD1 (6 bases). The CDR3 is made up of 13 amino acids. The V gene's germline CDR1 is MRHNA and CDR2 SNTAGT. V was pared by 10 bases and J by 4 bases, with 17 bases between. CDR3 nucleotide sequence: TGTGCCACTCATGGGGGCACCAAATACGAGCAGTACTTC. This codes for CATHGGTKYEQYF.

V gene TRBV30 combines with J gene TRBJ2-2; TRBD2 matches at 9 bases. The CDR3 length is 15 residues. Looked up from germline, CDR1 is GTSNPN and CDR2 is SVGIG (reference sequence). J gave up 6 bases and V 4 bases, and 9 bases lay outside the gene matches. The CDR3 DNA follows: TGTGCCTGGACCCGGGCGGGAGGGCTCGCCGGGGAGCTGTTTTTT. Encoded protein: CAWTRAGGLAGELFF.

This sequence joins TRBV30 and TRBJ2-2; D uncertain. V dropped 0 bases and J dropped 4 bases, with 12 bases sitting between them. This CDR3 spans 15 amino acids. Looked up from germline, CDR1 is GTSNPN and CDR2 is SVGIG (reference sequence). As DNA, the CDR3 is TGTGCCTGGAGTGTAAAAGCGAAGCGCACCGGGGAGCTGTTTTTT. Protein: CAWSVKAKRTGELFF.

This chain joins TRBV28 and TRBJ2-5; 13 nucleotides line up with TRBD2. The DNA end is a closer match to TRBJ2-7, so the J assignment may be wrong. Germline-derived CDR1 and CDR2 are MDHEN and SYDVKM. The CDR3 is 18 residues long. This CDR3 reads CASSTGGLAGETYYEQYF. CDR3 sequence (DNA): TGTGCCAGCAGCACCGGTGGACTAGCGGGAGAAACCTACTACGAGCAGTACTTC.

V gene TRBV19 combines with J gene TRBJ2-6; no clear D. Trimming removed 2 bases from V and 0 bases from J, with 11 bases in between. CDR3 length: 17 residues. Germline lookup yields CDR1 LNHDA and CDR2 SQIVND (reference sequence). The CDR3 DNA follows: TGTGCCAGTAGTATACGGGCAGGAAGCTCTGGGGCCAACGTCCTGACTTTC. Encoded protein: CASSIRAGSSGANVLTF.

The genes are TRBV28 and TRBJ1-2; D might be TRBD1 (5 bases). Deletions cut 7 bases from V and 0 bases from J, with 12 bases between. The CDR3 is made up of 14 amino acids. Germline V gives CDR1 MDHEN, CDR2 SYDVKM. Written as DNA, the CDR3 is TGTGCCAGCAACACTAGGGGAGCTAACTATGGCTACACCTTC. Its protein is CASNTRGANYGYTF.

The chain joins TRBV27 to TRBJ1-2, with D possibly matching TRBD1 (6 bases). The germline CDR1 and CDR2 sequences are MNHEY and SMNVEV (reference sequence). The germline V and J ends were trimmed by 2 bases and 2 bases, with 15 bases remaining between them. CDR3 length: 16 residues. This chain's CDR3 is CASSLRGHPSNYGYTF. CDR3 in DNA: TGTGCCAGCAGTTTAAGGGGACACCCGTCCAACTATGGCTACACCTTC.

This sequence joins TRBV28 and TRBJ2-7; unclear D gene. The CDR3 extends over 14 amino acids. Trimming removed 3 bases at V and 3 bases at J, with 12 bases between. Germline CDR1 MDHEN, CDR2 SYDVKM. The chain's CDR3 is CASSLSRRNYEQYF. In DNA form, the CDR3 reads TGTGCCAGCAGTTTGTCGAGAAGGAACTACGAGCAGTACTTC.

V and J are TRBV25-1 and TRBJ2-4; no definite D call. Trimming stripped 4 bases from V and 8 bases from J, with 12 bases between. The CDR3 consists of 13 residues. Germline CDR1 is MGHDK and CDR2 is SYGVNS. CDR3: CASSVGDSHIQYF. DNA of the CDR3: TGTGCCAGCAGTGTGGGCGACTCGCACATTCAGTACTTC.

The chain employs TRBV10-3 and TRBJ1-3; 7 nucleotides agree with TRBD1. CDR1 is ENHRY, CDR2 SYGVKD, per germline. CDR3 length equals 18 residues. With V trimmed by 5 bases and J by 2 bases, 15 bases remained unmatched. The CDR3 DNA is TGTGCCATCAGTCCCTCGATTCGGACAGGAGCTACTGGAAACACCATATATTTT. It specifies CAISPSIRTGATGNTIYF.

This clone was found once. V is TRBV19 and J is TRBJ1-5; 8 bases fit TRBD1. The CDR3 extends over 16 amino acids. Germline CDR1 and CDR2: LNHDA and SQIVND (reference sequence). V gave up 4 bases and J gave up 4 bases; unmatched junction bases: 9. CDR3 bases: TGTGCCAGTAGTAAAGACAGGGGTCAGCCTAATCAGCCCCAGCATTTT. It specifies CASSKDRGQPNQPQHF.

DNA for the CDR3: TGTGCCAGCTCACCACTAGACAGCGGGAGCTCCTACGAGCAGTACTTC. It encodes CASSPLDSGSSYEQYF. V usage is TRBV18 and J usage is TRBJ2-7; 8 nucleotides agree with TRBD2. This CDR3 comprises 16 residues. J was trimmed by 0 bases and V by 1 base; bases with no gene match: 5. Germline CDR1 is KGHSH and CDR2 is LQKENI.

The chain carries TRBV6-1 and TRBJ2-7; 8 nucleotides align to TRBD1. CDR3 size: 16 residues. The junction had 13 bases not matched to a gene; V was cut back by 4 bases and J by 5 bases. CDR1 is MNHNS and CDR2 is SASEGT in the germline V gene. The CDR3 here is CASSAKQGVKQHEQYF. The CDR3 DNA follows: TGTGCCAGCAGTGCAAAACAGGGGGTGAAGCAACACGAGCAGTACTTC.

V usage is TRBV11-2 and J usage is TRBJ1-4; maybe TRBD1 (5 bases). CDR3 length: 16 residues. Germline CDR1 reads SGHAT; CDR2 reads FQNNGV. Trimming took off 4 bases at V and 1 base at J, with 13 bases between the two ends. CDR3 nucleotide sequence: TGTGCCAGCAGCTGGGGGGTGGGGCTAACTAATGAAAAACTGTTTTTT. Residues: CASSWGVGLTNEKLFF.

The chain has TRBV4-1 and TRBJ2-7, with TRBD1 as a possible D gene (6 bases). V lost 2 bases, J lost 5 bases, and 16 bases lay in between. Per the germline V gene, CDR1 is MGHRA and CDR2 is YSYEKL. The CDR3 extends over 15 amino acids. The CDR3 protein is CASSQTGREIHEQYF. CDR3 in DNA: TGCGCCAGCAGCCAAACAGGGCGCGAAATCCACGAGCAGTACTTC.

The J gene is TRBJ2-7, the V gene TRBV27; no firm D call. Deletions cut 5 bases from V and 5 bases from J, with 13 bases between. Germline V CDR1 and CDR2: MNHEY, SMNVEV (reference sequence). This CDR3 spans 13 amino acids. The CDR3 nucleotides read TGTGCCAGCAGTCCCAACCGCTTCGACGAGCAGTACTTC. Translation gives CASSPNRFDEQYF.

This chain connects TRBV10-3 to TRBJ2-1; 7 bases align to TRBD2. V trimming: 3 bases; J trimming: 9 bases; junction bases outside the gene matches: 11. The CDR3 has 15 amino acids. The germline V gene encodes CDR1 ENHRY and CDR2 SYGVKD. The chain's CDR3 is CAISDRLADRGEQFF. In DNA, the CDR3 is TGTGCCATCAGTGACAGGCTAGCGGATCGGGGTGAGCAGTTCTTC.

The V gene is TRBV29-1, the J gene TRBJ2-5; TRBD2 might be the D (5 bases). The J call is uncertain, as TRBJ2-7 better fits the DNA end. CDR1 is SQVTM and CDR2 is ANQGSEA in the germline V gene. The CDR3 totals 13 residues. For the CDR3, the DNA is TGCAGCGTTGACGGGGTACCTGGATTCGAGCAGTACTTC. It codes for CSVDGVPGFEQYF.